The present T cell receptor beta chain was sequenced within a study of beta chain features in type 1 diabetes. Study observations and caveats: Reads derived from cDNA could over-represent cells showing high TCR expression. Researchers report that Type 1 diabetes patients had moderately but significantly shorter TCRB CDR3s across all four CD4+ subsets.

With regard to this clone: Its antigen is unknown.

The whole isolated RNA underwent reverse transcription, so sequencing captured expressed TCRB transcripts. For naive, central memory and regulatory T cell samples, reads averaged about 3.7 million. Measured with immunoSEQ multiplex PCR; TCRdb has only the in-frame clones, and not every one. The sample lists under 350,000 clones, over 11% occurring once. This clonotype was obtained from a man aged 30-40 years with type 1 diabetes. The sequenced material came from naive CD4+ T cells from blood.

CDR3 coding DNA: TGTGCCAGCAGTGAATTGGGACTAGCGAGGGTCGGCTCCTACAATGAGCAGTTCTTC. Translated, it gives CASSELGLARVGSYNEQFF. The chain uses TRBV6-1 and TRBJ2-1; 10 bases line up with TRBD2. From germline, CDR1 is MNHNS and CDR2 SASEGT. There are 19 residues in the CDR3. V was clipped by 2 bases and J by 0 bases; unmatched bases: 10.